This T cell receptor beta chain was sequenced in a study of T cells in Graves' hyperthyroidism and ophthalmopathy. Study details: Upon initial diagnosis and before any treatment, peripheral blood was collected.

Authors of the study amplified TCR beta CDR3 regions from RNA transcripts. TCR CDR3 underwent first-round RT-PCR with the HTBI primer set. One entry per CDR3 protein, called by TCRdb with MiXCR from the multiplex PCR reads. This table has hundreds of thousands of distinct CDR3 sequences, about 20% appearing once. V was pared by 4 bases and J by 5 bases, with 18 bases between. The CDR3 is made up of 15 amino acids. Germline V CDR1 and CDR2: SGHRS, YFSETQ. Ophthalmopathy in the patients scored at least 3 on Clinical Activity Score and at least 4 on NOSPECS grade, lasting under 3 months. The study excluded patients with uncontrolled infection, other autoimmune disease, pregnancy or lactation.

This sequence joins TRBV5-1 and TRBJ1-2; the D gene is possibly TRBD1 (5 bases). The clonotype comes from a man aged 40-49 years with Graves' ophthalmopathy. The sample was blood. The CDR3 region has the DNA TGCGCCAGCAGCCTGGGGGATGGGGGGAAGTATGGCTACACCTTC. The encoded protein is CASSLGDGGKYGYTF.